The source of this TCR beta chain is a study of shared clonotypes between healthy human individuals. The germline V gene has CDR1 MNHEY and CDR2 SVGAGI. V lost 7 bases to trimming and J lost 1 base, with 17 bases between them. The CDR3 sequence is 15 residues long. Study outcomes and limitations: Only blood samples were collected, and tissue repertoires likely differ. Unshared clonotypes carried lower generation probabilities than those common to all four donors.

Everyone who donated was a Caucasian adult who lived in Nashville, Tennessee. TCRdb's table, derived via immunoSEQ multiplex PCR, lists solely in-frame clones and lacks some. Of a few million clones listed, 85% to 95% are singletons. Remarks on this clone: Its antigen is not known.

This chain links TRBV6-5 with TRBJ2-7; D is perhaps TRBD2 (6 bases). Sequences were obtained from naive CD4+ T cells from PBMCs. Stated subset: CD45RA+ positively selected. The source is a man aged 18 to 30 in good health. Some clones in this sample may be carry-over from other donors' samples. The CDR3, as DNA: TGTGCCAGCACCCATGCGTGGGAGGTTTCCTACGAGCAGTACTTC. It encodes CASTHAWEVSYEQYF.